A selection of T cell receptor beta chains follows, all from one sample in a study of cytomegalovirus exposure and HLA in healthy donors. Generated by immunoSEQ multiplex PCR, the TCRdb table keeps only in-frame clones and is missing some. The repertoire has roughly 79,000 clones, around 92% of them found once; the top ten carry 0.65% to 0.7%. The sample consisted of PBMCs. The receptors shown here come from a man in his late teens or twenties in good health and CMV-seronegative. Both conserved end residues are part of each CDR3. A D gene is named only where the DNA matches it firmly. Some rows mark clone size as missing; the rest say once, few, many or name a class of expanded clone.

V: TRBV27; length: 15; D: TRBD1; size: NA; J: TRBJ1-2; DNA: TGTGCCAGCAGTCCAGACCGGGACAGACTCTATGGCTACACCTTC; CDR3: CASSPDRDRLYGYTF
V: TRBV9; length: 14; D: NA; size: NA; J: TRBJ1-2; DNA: TGTGCCAGCAGCGTAGTAGAAGGGGTGGGTGGCTACACCTTC; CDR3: CASSVVEGVGGYTF
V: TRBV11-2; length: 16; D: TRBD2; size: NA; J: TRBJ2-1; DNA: TGTGCCAGCAGCTTAGATGGGGCGGGGGCCTACAATGAGCAGTTCTTC; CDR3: CASSLDGAGAYNEQFF
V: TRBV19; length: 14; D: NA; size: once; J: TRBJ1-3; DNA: TGTGCCAGTACAGGGTTCAGGTCTGGAAACACCATATATTTT; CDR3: CASTGFRSGNTIYF
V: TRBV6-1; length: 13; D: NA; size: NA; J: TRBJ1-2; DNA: TGTGCCAGCAGTCCACAACCCGCCTATGGCTACACCTTC; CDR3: CASSPQPAYGYTF
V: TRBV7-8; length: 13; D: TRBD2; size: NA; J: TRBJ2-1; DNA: TGTGCCAGCAGCTTAGGGGGGGGGACTGAGCAGTTCTTC; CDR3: CASSLGGGTEQFF
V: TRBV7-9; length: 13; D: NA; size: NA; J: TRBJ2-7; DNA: TGTGCCAGCAGCCCCAGGGGGGCCTACGAGCAGTACTTC; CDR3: CASSPRGAYEQYF
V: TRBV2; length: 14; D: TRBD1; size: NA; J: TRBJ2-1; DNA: TGTGCCAGCAACCCGGGACAGGCGAGAAATGAGCAGTTCTTC; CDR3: CASNPGQARNEQFF
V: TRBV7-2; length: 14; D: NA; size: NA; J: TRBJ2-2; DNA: TGTGCCAGCAGCTTAGGAGGGAACACCGGGGAGCTGTTTTTT; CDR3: CASSLGGNTGELFF
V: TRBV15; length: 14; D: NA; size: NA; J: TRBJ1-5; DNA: TGTGCCACCAGCAAGGTAGGGGGTAATCAGCCCCAGCATTTT; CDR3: CATSKVGGNQPQHF
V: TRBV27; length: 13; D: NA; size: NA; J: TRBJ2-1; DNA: TGTGCCAGCAGTTTCCTAGGATACAATGAGCAGTTCTTC; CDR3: CASSFLGYNEQFF
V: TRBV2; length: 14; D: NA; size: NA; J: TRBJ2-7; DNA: TGTGCCACCCGCCCCTTTTCGGGTGCCTACGAGCAGTACTTC; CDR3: CATRPFSGAYEQYF
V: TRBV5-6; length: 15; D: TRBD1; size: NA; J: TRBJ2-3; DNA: TGTGCCAGCGGGCAGACAGGGGGCCCCACAGATACGCAGTATTTT; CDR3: CASGQTGGPTDTQYF
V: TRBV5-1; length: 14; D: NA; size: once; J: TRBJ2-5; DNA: TGCGCCAGCAGCTTGGCGGGCGGGGAAGAGACCCAGTACTTC; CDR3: CASSLAGGEETQYF
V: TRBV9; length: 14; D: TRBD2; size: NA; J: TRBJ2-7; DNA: TGTGCCAGCAGCGTAGCTAAGCGGGAGGGGGAGCAGTACTTC; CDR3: CASSVAKREGEQYF
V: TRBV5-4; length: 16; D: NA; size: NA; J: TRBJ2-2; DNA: TGTGCCAGCAGCTTGGTGCAATTCACTTACACCGGGGAGCTGTTTTTT; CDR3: CASSLVQFTYTGELFF
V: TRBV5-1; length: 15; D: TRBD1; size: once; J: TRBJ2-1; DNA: TGCGCCACCACACAGGGGACAGGGGCATACAATGAGCAGTTCTTC; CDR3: CATTQGTGAYNEQFF
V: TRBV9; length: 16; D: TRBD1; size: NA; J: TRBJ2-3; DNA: TGTGCCAGCAGCGTGTCGGGACAGCTTTTCATGGATACGCAGTATTTT; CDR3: CASSVSGQLFMDTQYF
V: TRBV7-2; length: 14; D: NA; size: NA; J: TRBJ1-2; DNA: TGTGCCAGCAGCCCTCAGGTTACGGCGAACGGCTACACCTTC; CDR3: CASSPQVTANGYTF
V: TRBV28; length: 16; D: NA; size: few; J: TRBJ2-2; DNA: TGTGCCAGCAGTTTATGGAGCGCAGCGAACACCGGGGAGCTGTTTTTT; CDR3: CASSLWSAANTGELFF
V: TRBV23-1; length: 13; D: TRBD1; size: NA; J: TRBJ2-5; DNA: TGCGCCAGCTACAGGGGGCGACGAGAGACCCAGTACTTC; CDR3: CASYRGRRETQYF
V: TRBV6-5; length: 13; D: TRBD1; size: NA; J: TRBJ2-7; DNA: TGTGCCAGCAGTTACACAGGGGTCTACGAGCAGTACTTC; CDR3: CASSYTGVYEQYF
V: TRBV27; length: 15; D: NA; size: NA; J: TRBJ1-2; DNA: TGTGCCAGCACCCGGGCGTCGGGAGGACTTTATGGCTACACCTTC; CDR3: CASTRASGGLYGYTF
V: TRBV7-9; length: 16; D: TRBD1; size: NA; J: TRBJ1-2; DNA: TGTGCCAGCAGCTTAAGGACAGGACAACTTAACTATGGCTACACCTTC; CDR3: CASSLRTGQLNYGYTF
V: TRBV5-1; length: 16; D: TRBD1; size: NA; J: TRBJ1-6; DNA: TGCGCCAGCAGCTTGGAGTTGGCAGGGGGTAATTCACCCCTCCACTTT; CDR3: CASSLELAGGNSPLHF
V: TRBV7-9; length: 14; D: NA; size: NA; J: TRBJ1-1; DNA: TGTGCCAGCAGCTTTCTTTCGCAGGACACTGAAGCTTTCTTT; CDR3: CASSFLSQDTEAFF
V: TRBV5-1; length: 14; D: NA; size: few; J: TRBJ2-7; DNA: TGCGCCAGCAGCTTGTCGTCCCTTACCTACGAGCAGTACTTC; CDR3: CASSLSSLTYEQYF
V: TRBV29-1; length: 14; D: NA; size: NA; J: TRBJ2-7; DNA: TGCAGCGTTGAAACAGGCCTAACTCCCTACGAGCAGTACTTC; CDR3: CSVETGLTPYEQYF
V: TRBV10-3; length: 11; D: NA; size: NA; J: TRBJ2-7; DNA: TGTGCCATCAGGAGGGAGCACGAGCAGTACTTC; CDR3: CAIRREHEQYF
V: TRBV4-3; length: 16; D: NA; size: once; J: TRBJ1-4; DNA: TGCGCCAGCAGCCAAGGGTGGTGGCAGACTAATGAAAAACTGTTTTTT; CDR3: CASSQGWWQTNEKLFF
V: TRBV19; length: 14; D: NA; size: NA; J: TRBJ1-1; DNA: TGTGCCAGTAGTTTCGGGGGGGGTAACACTGAAGCTTTCTTT; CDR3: CASSFGGGNTEAFF
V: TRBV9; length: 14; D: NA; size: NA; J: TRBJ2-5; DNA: TGTGCCAGCAGCCGGGACGGGGGCCAAGAGACCCAGTACTTC; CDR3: CASSRDGGQETQYF